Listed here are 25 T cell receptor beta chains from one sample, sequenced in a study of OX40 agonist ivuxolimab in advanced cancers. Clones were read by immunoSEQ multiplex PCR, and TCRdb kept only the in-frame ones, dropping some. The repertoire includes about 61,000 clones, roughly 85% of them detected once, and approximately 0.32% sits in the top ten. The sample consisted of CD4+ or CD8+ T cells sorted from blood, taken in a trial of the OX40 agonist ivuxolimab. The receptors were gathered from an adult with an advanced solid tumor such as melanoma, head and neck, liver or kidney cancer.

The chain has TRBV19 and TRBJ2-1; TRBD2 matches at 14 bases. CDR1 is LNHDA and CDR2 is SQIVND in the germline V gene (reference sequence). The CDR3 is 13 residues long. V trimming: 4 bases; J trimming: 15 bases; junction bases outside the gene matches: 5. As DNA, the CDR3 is TGTGCCAGTAGTACCGGACTAGCGGGGGGAGGGTTCTTC. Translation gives CASSTGLAGGGFF.

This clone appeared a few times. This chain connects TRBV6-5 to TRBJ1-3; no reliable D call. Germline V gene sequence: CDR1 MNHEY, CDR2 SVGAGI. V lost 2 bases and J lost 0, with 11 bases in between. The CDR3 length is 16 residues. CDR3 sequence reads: CASSYATSNSGNTIYF. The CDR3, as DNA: TGTGCCAGCAGTTACGCGACATCCAACTCTGGAAACACCATATATTTT.

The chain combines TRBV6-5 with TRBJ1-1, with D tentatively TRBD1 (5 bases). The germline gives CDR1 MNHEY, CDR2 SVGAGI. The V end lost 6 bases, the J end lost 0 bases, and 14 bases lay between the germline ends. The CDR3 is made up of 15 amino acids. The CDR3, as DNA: TGTGCCAGCAGGCGCACAACAGGTTTGAACACTGAAGCTTTCTTT. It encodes CASRRTTGLNTEAFF.

As DNA, the CDR3 is TGTGCCAGCAGCGTAGGAATAGCGGGGTACAATGAGCAGTTCTTC. It specifies CASSVGIAGYNEQFF. The V gene is TRBV9, the J gene TRBJ2-1; 8 nucleotides align to TRBD2. Germline values: CDR1 SGDLS, CDR2 YYNGEE. The CDR3 covers 15 residues. Trimming removed 0 bases from V and 4 bases from J; junction bases left unmatched: 3. The whole variable domain, filled in from reference TRBV9 and TRBJ2-1, reads DSGVTQTPKHLITATGQRVTLRCSPRSGDLSVYWYQQSLDQGLQFLIQYYNGEERAKGNILERFSAQQFPDLHSELNLSSLELGDSALYFCASSVGIAGYNEQFFGPGTRLTVL.

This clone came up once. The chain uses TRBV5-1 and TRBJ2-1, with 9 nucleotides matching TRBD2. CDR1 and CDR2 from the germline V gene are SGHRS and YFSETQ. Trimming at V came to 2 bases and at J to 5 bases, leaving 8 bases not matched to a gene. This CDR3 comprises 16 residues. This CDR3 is CASSFRGGGTNNEQFF. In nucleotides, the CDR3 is TGCGCCAGCAGCTTCCGCGGGGGGGGCACCAACAATGAGCAGTTCTTC.

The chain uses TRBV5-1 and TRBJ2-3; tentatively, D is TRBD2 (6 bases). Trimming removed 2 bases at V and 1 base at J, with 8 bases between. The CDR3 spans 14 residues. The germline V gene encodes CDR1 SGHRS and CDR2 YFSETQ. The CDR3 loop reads CASSFGGGTDTQYF. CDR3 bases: TGCGCCAGCAGCTTCGGGGGAGGCACAGATACGCAGTATTTT. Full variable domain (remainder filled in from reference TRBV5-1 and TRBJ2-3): KAGVTQTPRYLIKTRGQQVTLSCSPISGHRSVSWYQQTPGQGLQFLFEYFSETQRNKGNFPGRFSGRQFSNSRSEMNVSTLELGDSALYLCASSFGGGTDTQYFGPGTRLTVL.

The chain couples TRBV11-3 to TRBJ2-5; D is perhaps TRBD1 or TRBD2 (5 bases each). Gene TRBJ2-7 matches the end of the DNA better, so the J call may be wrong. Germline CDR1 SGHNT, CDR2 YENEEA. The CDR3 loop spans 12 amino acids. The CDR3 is CASSDRDDEQYF. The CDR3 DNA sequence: TGTGCCAGCAGCGACCGGGACGACGAGCAGTACTTC.

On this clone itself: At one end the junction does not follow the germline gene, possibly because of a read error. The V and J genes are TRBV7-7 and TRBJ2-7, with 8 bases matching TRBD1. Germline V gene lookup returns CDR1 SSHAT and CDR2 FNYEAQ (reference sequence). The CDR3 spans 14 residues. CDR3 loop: CASSLSQGAHEQYF. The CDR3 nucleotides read TGTGCTAGCAGCTTAAGCCAGGGGGCTCACGAGCAGTACTTC.

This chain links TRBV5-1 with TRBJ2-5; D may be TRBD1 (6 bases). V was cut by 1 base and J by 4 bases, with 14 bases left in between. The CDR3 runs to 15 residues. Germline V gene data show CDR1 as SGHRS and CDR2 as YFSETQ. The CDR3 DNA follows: TGCGCCAGCAGCTTGAGTAACAGGGCTAGAGAGACCCAGTACTTC. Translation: CASSLSNRARETQYF.

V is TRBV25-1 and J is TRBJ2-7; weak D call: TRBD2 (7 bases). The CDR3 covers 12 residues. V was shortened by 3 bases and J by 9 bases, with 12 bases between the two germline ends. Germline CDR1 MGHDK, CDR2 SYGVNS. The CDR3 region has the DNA TGTGCCAGCAGTGAGGGAGGGACACCGCAGTACTTC. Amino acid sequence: CASSEGGTPQYF.

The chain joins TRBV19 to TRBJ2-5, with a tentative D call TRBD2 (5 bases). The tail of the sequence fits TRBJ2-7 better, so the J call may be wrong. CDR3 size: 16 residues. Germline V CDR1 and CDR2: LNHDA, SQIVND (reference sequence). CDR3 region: CASSIAGSLSLYEQYF. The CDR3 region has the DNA TGTGCCAGTAGTATAGCGGGGTCCCTCTCTCTCTACGAGCAGTACTTC.

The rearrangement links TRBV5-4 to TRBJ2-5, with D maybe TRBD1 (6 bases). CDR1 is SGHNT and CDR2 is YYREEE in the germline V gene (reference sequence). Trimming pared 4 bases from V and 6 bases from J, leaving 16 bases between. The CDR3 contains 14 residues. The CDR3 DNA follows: TGTGCCAGCAGCCAGACAGGCACAGGACAGACCCAGTACTTC. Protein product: CASSQTGTGQTQYF.

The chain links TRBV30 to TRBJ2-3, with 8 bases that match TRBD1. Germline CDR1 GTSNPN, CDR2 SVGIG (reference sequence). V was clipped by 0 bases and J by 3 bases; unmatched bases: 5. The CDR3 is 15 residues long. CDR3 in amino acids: CAWSVQGVGTDTQYF. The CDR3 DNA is TGTGCCTGGAGTGTACAGGGGGTGGGGACAGATACGCAGTATTTT. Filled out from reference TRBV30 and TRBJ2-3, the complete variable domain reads SQTIHQWPATLVQPVGSPLSLECTVEGTSNPNLYWYRQAAGRGLQLLFYSVGIGQISSEVPQNLSASRPQDRQFILSSKKLLLSDSGFYLCAWSVQGVGTDTQYFGPGTRLTVL.

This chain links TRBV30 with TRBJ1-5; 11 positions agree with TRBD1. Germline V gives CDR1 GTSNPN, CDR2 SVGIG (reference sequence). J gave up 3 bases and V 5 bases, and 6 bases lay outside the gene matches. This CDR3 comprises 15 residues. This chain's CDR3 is CAWEGQGAINQPQHF. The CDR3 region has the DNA TGTGCCTGGGAAGGACAGGGGGCGATCAATCAGCCCCAGCATTTT.

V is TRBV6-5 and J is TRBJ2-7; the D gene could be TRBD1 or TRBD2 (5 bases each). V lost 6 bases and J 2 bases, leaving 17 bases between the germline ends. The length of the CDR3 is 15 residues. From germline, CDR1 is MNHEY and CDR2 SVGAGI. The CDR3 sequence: CASSPQVLGAYEQYF. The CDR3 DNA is TGTGCCAGCAGCCCCCAGGTTCTGGGGGCCTACGAGCAGTACTTC.

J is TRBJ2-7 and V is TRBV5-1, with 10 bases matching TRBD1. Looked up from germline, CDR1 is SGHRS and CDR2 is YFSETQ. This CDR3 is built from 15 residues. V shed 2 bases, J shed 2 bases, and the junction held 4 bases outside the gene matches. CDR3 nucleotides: TGCGCCAGCAGCTTTGGACAGGGGGGGACCTACGAGCAGTACTTC. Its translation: CASSFGQGGTYEQYF.

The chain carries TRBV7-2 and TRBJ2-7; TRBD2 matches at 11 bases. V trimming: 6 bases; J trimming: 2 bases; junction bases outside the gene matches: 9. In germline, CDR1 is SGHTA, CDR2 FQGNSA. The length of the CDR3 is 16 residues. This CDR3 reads CASRAIAGGQTYEQYF. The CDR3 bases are TGTGCCAGCAGGGCTATAGCGGGGGGGCAGACCTACGAGCAGTACTTC.

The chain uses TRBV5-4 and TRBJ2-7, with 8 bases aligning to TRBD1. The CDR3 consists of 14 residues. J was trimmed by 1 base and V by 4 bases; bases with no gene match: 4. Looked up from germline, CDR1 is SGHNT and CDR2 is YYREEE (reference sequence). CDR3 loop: CASSMGQESYEQYF. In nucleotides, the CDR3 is TGTGCCAGCAGCATGGGACAGGAGTCCTACGAGCAGTACTTC.

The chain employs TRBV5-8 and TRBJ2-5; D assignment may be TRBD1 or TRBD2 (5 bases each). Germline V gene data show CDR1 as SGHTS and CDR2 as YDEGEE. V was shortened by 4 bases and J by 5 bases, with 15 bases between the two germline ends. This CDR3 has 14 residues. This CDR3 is CASSPGTRRETQYF. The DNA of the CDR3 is TGTGCCAGCAGCCCAGGGACGCGGCGGGAGACCCAGTACTTC.

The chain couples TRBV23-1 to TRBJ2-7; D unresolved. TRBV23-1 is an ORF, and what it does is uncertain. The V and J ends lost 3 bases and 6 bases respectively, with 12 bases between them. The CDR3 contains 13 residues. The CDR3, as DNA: TGCGCCAGCAGTCACCCCCGGGCCTCCGAGCAGTACTTC. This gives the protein CASSHPRASEQYF.

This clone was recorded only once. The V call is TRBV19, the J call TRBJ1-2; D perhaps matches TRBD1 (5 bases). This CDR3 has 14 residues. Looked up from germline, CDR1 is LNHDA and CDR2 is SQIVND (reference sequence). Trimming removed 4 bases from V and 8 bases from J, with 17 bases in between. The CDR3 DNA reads TGTGCCAGTAGTAGACCGCCCCCAGAGGGGGGCTACACCTTC. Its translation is CASSRPPPEGGYTF. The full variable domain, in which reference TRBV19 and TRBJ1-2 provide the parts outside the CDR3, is DGGITQSPKYLFRKEGQNVTLSCEQNLNHDAMYWYRQDPGQGLRLIYYSQIVNDFQKGDIAEGYSVSREKKESFPLTVTSAQKNPTAFYLCASSRPPPEGGYTFGSGTRLTVV.

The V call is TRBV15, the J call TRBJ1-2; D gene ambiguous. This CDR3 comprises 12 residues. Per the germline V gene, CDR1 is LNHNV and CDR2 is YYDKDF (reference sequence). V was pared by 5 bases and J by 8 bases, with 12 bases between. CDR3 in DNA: TGTGCCACCAGCCGCGGCGGGAGCGGCTACACCTTC. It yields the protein CATSRGGSGYTF. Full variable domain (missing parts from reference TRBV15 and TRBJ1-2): DAMVIQNPRYQVTQFGKPVTLSCSQTLNHNVMYWYQQKSSQAPKLLFHYYDKDFNNEADTPDNFQSRRPNTSFCFLDIRSPGLGDTAMYLCATSRGGSGYTFGSGTRLTVV.

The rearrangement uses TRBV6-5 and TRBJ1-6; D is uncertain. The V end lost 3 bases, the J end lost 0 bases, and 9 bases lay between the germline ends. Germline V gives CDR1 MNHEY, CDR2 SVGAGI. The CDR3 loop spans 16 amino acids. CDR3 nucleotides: TGTGCCAGCAGTTATGGCCAGAGCTCCTATAATTCACCCCTCCACTTT. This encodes CASSYGQSSYNSPLHF.

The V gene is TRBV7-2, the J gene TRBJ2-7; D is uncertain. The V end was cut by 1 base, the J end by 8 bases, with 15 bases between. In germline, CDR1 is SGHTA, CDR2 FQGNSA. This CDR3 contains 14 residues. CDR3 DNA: TGTGCCAGCAGCTTAGGGAGACCTCCTAATAAGCAGTACTTC. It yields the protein CASSLGRPPNKQYF.

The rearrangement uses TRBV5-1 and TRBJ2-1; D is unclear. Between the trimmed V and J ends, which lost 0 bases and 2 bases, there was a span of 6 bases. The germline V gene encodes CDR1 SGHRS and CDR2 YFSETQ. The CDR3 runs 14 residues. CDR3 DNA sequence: TGCGCCAGCAGCTTGGACTACCCCTACAATGAGCAGTTCTTC. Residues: CASSLDYPYNEQFF.